Each of the 14 T cell receptor beta chains below was sequenced from the same sample in a study of T cells after posttransplantation cyclophosphamide. Clones were read by immunoSEQ multiplex PCR, and TCRdb kept only the in-frame ones, dropping some. The sample includes some 54,000 clones, around 94% seen only once; the top ten take 2.9%. The sequencing sample was made of PBMCs. These receptors all stem from a woman aged 25 to 45 in good health and a related stem cell transplant donor.

This chain connects TRBV5-4 to TRBJ1-6; the D is unclear. Trimming removed 6 bases at V and 9 bases at J, with 16 bases between. CDR1 and CDR2 from the germline V gene are SGHNT and YYREEE (reference sequence). This CDR3 has 14 amino acids. Here the CDR3 DNA reads TGTGCCAGCAACTCAGGCGGGATGGGTTCACCCCTCCACTTT. Protein sequence: CASNSGGMGSPLHF.

This rearrangement joins TRBV5-1 to TRBJ1-2, with a tentative D call TRBD1 (5 bases). The V end was cut by 2 bases, the J end by 4 bases, with 12 bases between. CDR1 and CDR2 (germline): SGHRS, YFSETQ. The CDR3 loop spans 14 amino acids. CDR3 protein: CASSFLPGLYGYTF. CDR3 in DNA: TGCGCCAGCAGCTTTCTTCCAGGGCTCTATGGCTACACCTTC.

V usage is TRBV7-9 and J usage is TRBJ1-3, with D perhaps TRBD1 (5 bases). Trimming took 8 bases from V and 0 from J, leaving 20 bases between them. This CDR3 has 17 residues. CDR1 is SEHNR, CDR2 FQNEAQ, per germline (reference sequence). CDR3 loop: CASPGMAAGFSGNTIYF. For the CDR3, the DNA is TGTGCCAGCCCTGGAATGGCAGCAGGGTTCTCTGGAAACACCATATATTTT. Filled out from reference TRBV7-9 and TRBJ1-3, the complete variable domain reads DTGVSQNPRHKITKRGQNVTFRCDPISEHNRLYWYRQTLGQGPEFLTYFQNEAQLEKSRLLSDRFSAERPKGSFSTLEIQRTEQGDSAMYLCASPGMAAGFSGNTIYFGEGSWLTVV.

The genes are TRBV28 and TRBJ1-5, with 9 bases that match TRBD1. The CDR3 extends over 15 amino acids. CDR1 and CDR2 (germline): MDHEN, SYDVKM. V dropped 6 bases and J dropped 5; count of bases not matched to a gene: 8. Here the CDR3 DNA reads TGTGCCAGCAGCCACGGGACAGGGTACTATCAGCCCCAGCATTTT. Translating it yields CASSHGTGYYQPQHF.

V and J are TRBV29-1 and TRBJ2-5, with D unresolved. The CDR3 loop spans 13 amino acids. V dropped 1 base and J dropped 2 bases, with 8 bases sitting between them. Per the germline V gene, CDR1 is SQVTM and CDR2 is ANQGSEA. CDR3 protein: CSVEGSRQETQYF. The CDR3 region has the DNA TGCAGCGTTGAAGGGTCCCGGCAAGAGACCCAGTACTTC.

The chain links TRBV28 to TRBJ1-2; D is undetermined. Trimming cost V 4 bases and J 8 bases, with 14 bases left between them. Germline values: CDR1 MDHEN, CDR2 SYDVKM. The length of the CDR3 is 13 residues. The CDR3 loop is CASSSGVGPGYTF. In nucleotides, the CDR3 is TGTGCCAGCAGTTCCGGGGTAGGACCGGGCTACACCTTC.

The V and J genes are TRBV19 and TRBJ1-2, with D possibly being TRBD1 (6 bases). Deletions cut 3 bases from V and 4 bases from J, with 21 bases between. Germline CDR1 is LNHDA and CDR2 is SQIVND (reference sequence). The CDR3 is 17 residues long. CDR3 sequence reads: CASSIRPPRTDTYGYTF. The CDR3 bases are TGTGCCAGTAGTATCCGACCCCCCCGGACAGATACCTATGGCTACACCTTC. The full variable domain, with the rest looked up from reference TRBV19 and TRBJ1-2, is DGGITQSPKYLFRKEGQNVTLSCEQNLNHDAMYWYRQDPGQGLRLIYYSQIVNDFQKGDIAEGYSVSREKKESFPLTVTSAQKNPTAFYLCASSIRPPRTDTYGYTFGSGTRLTVV.

In this sample, this clone turned up once. The chain links TRBV4-1 to TRBJ2-1, with 8 bases matching TRBD1. The CDR3 loop spans 15 amino acids. The J segment lost 4 bases and the V segment lost 0 bases, leaving 2 bases of the junction unmatched. Germline V gives CDR1 MGHRA, CDR2 YSYEKL. CDR3 DNA: TGCGCCAGCAGCCAAGATCGGACAGGGTACAATGAGCAGTTCTTC. It specifies CASSQDRTGYNEQFF.

The chain couples TRBV5-1 to TRBJ1-2; the match to TRBD1 covers 9 bases. V trimming: 0 bases; J trimming: 6 bases; junction bases outside the gene matches: 6. The germline CDR1 and CDR2 sequences are SGHRS and YFSETQ. The CDR3 covers 15 residues. CDR3 bases: TGCGCCAGCAGCTTGGCGGTGGGGACAGGGAATGGCTACACCTTC. This translates into CASSLAVGTGNGYTF.

This chain joins TRBV7-3 and TRBJ2-7, with D possibly matching TRBD2 (6 bases). Per germline, CDR1 SGHTA and CDR2 FQGTGA. CDR3 size: 15 residues. Trimming stripped 5 bases from V and 1 base from J, with 15 bases between. The CDR3 region has the DNA TGTGCCAGCAGCCTCGGGGGAACCACATCCTACGAGCAGTACTTC. Amino acids: CASSLGGTTSYEQYF.

The J gene is TRBJ2-7, the V gene TRBV5-6, with TRBD1 matching 9 bases. V gave up 4 bases and J gave up 6 bases; unmatched junction bases: 11. Germline CDR1 and CDR2: SGHDT and YYEEEE. This CDR3 spans 15 amino acids. CDR3 sequence: CASSLTGQGMAEQYF. The CDR3 coding sequence is TGTGCCAGCAGCCTTACGGGACAGGGAATGGCCGAGCAGTACTTC.

This chain joins TRBV7-9 and TRBJ2-1; TRBD2 matches 9 bases. Germline loops: CDR1 SEHNR, CDR2 FQNEAQ (reference sequence). The V and J ends lost 2 bases and 5 bases, in that order; junction bases with no gene match: 10. The CDR3 runs 17 residues. CDR3 residues: CASSLSVAGAGDNEQFF. The CDR3 DNA is TGTGCCAGCAGCTTATCGGTAGCGGGGGCCGGGGACAATGAGCAGTTCTTC.

J is TRBJ1-2 and V is TRBV19; tentative D call: TRBD1 (6 bases). V lost 5 bases, J lost 5 bases, and 21 bases lay in between. The germline gives CDR1 LNHDA, CDR2 SQIVND (reference sequence). The CDR3 is 16 residues long. Here the CDR3 DNA reads TGTGCCAGTAGTCCCCAGGACAGCTATTCCCTATATGGCTACACCTTC. Protein product: CASSPQDSYSLYGYTF.

For the CDR3, the DNA is TGTGCCAGCAGCTTGGGACTAGCTATAGGCACCGGGGAGCTGTTTTTT. Protein product: CASSLGLAIGTGELFF. The chain is built from TRBV7-2 and TRBJ2-2, with 9 bases fitting TRBD2. This CDR3 has 16 amino acids. V gave up 3 bases and J gave up 4 bases; unmatched junction bases: 6. In germline, CDR1 is SGHTA, CDR2 FQGNSA.